Described below is a single T cell receptor (beta chain) sequence and its context. The germline gives CDR1 SGHRS, CDR2 YFSETQ. This CDR3 has 15 amino acids. Trimming cost V 0 bases and J 5 bases, with 11 bases left between them. The data were obtained in a study of T cell responses to AZD1222 COVID-19 vaccine. The data were produced by immunoSEQ multiplex PCR, yet TCRdb's version contains in-frame clones alone and is incomplete. The sample lists about 150,000 clones, roughly 91% seen once, with approximately 6.9% in the top ten. This TCR was recovered from an adult who received the AZD1222 COVID-19 vaccine. The chain is built from TRBV5-1 and TRBJ1-4; D call uncertain. The sequencing here drew on peripheral blood, taken 28 days after the second AZD1222 dose. The CDR3: CASSLAPDANEKLFF. CDR3 nucleotide sequence: TGCGCCAGCAGCTTGGCTCCGGACGCGAATGAAAAACTGTTTTTT.